These T cell receptor beta chains were read from a single sample in a study of prognosis after radiotherapy for stage I lung cancer. TCRdb redid the calling of the multiplex PCR reads with MiXCR, one entry per CDR3 protein. The table has about 23,000 distinct CDR3 sequences, 43% seen once. Sequencing was performed on PBMCs, taken before or after stereotactic body radiation therapy (not recorded which). The receptors come from a donor of 50 years or more with non-small cell lung cancer. CDR3s leave out the opening cysteine and the closing phenylalanine or tryptophan. Each record gives: clone size, J gene, V gene, CDR3 protein. Size tells how often a clone was seen (once, few, many) or the class of an expanded clone, and some rows leave it out.

medium-sized TRBJ2-7 TRBV5-1 ASSPGTSRGDEQY
many TRBJ2-5 TRBV12-3/TRBV12-4 ASSFYRETQY
many TRBJ2-7 TRBV7-2 ASSLFGQAGQY
many TRBJ1-4 TRBV5-1 ASSWERGSATNEKLF
many TRBJ2-7 TRBV9 ASGAGGPYEQY
. TRBJ1-5 TRBV12-3/TRBV12-4 ASRRTLTAPQH
. TRBJ2-7 TRBV5-1 ASSLAGTSGYEQY
medium-sized TRBJ2-2 TRBV5-6 ASSVGGGELF
. TRBJ2-1 TRBV25-1 AGYLGHHEQF
many TRBJ1-1 TRBV19 ASSFVFGTEAF
medium-sized TRBJ2-7 TRBV6-1 ASTRQVTYEQY
many TRBJ2-4 TRBV6-2/TRBV6-3 ASSYTGNENIQY
many TRBJ1-2 TRBV20-1 SASSAGDGYT
many TRBJ2-5 TRBV20-1 SAQEAGARQTQY
many TRBJ2-7 TRBV5-8 ASSFPGTGDYEQY
. TRBJ2-5 TRBV20-1 SASCGSGRLVGETQY
many TRBJ2-3 TRBV11-3 ASSISSGDTQY
few TRBJ2-2 TRBV15 ATSHNSGELF
once . TRBV19 ASSIQYSTDTQH
. TRBJ1-2 TRBV20-1 SASRTGSHYGYT
. TRBJ1-6 TRBV6-2/TRBV6-3 ASSADRGGNSPLH
. TRBJ1-1 TRBV6-4 ASRTLFLGTGAGRMNTEAF
medium-sized TRBJ1-2 TRBV2 ASSRTGGGSTWGYT
. TRBJ1-4 TRBV12-3/TRBV12-4 ASSKTGRDEKLF
. TRBJ1-2 TRBV12-3/TRBV12-4 ASSPGGWGYT
many TRBJ1-6 TRBV13 ASSLGGGHNSPLH
many TRBJ2-1 TRBV9 ASSYQSSPHNEQF
few TRBJ2-1 TRBV6-2/TRBV6-3 ASSDTGGSYNEQF
. TRBJ1-1 TRBV6-4 ASSGQRPMNTEAF
many TRBJ2-2 TRBV10-2 ASRGYGSNTGELF
many TRBJ2-5 TRBV5-1 ASSSNGQAGGETQY
many TRBJ2-7 TRBV5-1 ASSFGVSEQY
many TRBJ1-2 TRBV10-2 ASRAGTGYGYGYT
many TRBJ2-3 TRBV6-1 ASSTDIPRDTQY
many TRBJ2-7 TRBV7-9 ASSPRDGSYEQY
once TRBJ2-7 TRBV30 AWKGGPYEQY
. TRBJ2-3 TRBV7-2 ASSREKTGTSWGASDTQY
many TRBJ2-7 TRBV7-9 ASSLALEGALPEQY
few TRBJ2-1 TRBV27 ASSFTSVKMVNEQF
many TRBJ2-1 TRBV20-1 SASFLGGYNEQF
medium-sized TRBJ1-5 TRBV6-5 ASRRVRGQPQH
many TRBJ1-1 TRBV5-1 ASSDRGQVGNTEAF
. TRBJ2-5 TRBV6-5 ASSYGQAAKETQY
many TRBJ2-5 TRBV3-1 ASSLLAGGQETQY
. TRBJ1-2 TRBV20-1 SARCGYSNYGYT
many TRBJ1-1 TRBV28 ASSTGSFLTEAF
once TRBJ2-5 TRBV20-1 SAIRTYSGSFEETQY
many TRBJ2-7 TRBV7-2 ASSSGVPYEQY
. TRBJ2-2 TRBV6-2/TRBV6-3 ASSYESEGAGELF
. . TRBV6-2/TRBV6-3 ASSYSIWRHQY
many TRBJ2-7 TRBV9 ASSVETGGSYEQY
once TRBJ2-5 TRBV7-2 ASSRAGLAWQDTQY
medium-sized TRBJ2-7 TRBV6-1 ASRRPGTGTYEQY